The source of this T cell receptor beta chain is a study of blood T cell repertoires in COVID-19. In the original processing: The authors estimated nucleated cell counts from reference gene primer amplification. The repertoire was sequenced with immunoSEQ multiplex PCR; TCRdb's copy has only in-frame clones and lacks some. The V and J calls and clone size were taken over from that table, and D and trimming were inferred from the DNA. The data show 75,000 to 90,000 clones, 90% seen once. The germline gives CDR1 SGHDT, CDR2 YYEEEE. This CDR3 comprises 17 residues. With V trimmed by 0 bases and J by 5 bases, 9 bases remained unmatched.

Sequenced: peripheral blood. The TCR was taken from a man aged 18 to 35 with COVID-19, enrolled during active disease. The V and J genes are TRBV5-6 and TRBJ2-7; 12 bases are shared with TRBD2. CDR3 protein: CASSLAPTSGRRNEQYF. As DNA, the CDR3 is TGTGCCAGCAGCTTGGCCCCGACTAGCGGGAGAAGGAACGAGCAGTACTTC.